This T cell receptor beta chain was observed in a study of blood T cell repertoires in COVID-19. Sequenced by immunoSEQ multiplex PCR; TCRdb stores in-frame clones only, minus some. The data hold under 200,000 clones, with around four fifths observed a single time. V dropped 5 bases and J dropped 3 bases, with 14 bases sitting between them. This CDR3 has 15 amino acids. In germline, CDR1 is MDHEN, CDR2 SYDVKM. The rearrangement links TRBV28 to TRBJ2-1; the D is unclear. Sequenced: peripheral blood. This receptor was taken from a woman between 25 and 40 years old with acute or convalescent COVID-19. CDR3 nucleotide sequence: TGTGCCAGCAGTCCCGGATCGACGGGCTACAATGAGCAGTTCTTC. Translated, it gives CASSPGSTGYNEQFF.